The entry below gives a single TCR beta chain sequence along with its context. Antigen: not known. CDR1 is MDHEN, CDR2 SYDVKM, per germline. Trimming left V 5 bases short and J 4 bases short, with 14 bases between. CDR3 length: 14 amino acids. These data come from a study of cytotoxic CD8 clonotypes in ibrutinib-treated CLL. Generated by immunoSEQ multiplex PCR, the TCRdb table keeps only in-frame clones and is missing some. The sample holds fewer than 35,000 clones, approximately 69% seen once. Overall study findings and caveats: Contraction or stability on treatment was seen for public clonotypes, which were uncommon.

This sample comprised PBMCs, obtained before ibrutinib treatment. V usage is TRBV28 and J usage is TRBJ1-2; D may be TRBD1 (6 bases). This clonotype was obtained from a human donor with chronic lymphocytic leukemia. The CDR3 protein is CASSRQGRGYGYTF. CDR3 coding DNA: TGTGCCAGCAGTCGCCAGGGGAGGGGCTATGGCTACACCTTC.